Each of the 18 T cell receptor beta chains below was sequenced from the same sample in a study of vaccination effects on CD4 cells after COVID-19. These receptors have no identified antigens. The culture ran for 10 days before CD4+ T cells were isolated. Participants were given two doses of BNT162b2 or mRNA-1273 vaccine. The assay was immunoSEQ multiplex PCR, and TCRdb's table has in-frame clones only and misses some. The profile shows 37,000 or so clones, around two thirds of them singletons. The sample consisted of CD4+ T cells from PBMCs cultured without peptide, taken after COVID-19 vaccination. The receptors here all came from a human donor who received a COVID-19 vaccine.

This chain's CDR3 is CASSYEEDYEQYF. The DNA for the CDR3 is TGTGCCAGCAGTTATGAGGAAGACTACGAGCAGTACTTC. The chain uses TRBV6-2 or TRBV6-3 and TRBJ2-7; no definite D call. CDR3 size: 13 residues. V was clipped by 3 bases and J by 3 bases, with 9 bases between them. Germline V CDR1 and CDR2: MNHEY, SVGEGT.

The CDR3 sequence: CASRTGGGYEQYF. CDR3 nucleotides: TGTGCCAGCAGAACGGGTGGGGGCTACGAGCAGTACTTC. V and J are TRBV6-5 and TRBJ2-7; D possibly matches TRBD1 or TRBD2 (5 bases each). Between the trimmed V and J ends, which lost 6 bases and 3 bases, there was a span of 12 bases. This CDR3 comprises 13 residues. The germline V gene has CDR1 MNHEY and CDR2 SVGAGI.

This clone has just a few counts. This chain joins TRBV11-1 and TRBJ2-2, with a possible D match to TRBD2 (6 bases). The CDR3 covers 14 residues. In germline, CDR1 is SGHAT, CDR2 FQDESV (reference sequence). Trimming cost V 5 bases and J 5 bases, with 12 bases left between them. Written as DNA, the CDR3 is TGTGCCAGCAGCCCATCCCGGGGGACCGGGGAGCTGTTTTTT. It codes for CASSPSRGTGELFF.

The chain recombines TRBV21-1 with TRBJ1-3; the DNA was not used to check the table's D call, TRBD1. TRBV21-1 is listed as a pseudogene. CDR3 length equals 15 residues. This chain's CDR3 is CASGPTDTSGNTIYF. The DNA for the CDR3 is TGTGCCAGCGGACCGACAGACACCTCTGGAAACACCATATATTTT.

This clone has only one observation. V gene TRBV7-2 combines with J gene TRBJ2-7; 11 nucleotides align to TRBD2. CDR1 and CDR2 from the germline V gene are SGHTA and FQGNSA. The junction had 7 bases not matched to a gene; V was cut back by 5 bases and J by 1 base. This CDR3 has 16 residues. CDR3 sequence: CASSVLRTSGSYEQYF. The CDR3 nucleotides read TGTGCCAGCAGCGTCCTACGGACTAGCGGGTCCTACGAGCAGTACTTC.

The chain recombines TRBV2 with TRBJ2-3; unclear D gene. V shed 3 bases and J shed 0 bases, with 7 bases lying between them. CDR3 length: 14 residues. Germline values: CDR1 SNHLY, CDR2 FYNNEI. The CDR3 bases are TGTGCCAGCAGTGAGTCTGTGAGCACAGATACGCAGTATTTT. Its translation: CASSESVSTDTQYF.

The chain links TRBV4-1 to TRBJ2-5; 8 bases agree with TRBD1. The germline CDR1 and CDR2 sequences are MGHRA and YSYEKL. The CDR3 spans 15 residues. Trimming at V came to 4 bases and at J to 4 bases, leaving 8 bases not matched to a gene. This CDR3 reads CASSRAGQGGETQYF. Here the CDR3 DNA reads TGCGCCAGCAGCCGTGCCGGACAGGGAGGAGAGACCCAGTACTTC.

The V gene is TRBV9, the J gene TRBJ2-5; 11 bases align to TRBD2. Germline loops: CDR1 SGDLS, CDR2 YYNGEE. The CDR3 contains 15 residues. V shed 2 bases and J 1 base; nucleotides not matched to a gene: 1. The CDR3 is CASSVSGGAQETQYF. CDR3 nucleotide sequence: TGTGCCAGCAGCGTTAGCGGGGGGGCCCAAGAGACCCAGTACTTC.

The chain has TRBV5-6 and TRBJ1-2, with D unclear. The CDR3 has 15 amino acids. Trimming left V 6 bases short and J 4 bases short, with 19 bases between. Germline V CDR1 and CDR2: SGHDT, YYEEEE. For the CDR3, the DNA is TGTGCCAGCACCTCGGGCCAGCTCCTTACCTATGGCTACACCTTC. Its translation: CASTSGQLLTYGYTF.

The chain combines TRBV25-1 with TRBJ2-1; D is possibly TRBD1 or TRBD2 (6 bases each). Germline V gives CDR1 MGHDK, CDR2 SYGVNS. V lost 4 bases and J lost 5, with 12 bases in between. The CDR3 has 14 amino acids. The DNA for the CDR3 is TGTGCCAGCAGTGTATGGAGGGGGAACAATGAGCAGTTCTTC. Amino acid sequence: CASSVWRGNNEQFF.

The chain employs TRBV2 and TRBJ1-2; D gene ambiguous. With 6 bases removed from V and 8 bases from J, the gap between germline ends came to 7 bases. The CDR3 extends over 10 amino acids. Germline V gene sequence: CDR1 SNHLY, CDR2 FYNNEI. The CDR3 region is CASRSDGYTF. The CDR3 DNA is TGTGCCAGCAGGTCGGACGGCTACACCTTC. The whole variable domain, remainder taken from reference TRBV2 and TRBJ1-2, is EPEVTQTPSHQVTQMGQEVILRCVPISNHLYFYWYRQILGQKVEFLVSFYNNEISEKSEIFDDQFSVERPDGSNFTLKIRSTKLEDSAMYFCASRSDGYTFGSGTRLTVV.

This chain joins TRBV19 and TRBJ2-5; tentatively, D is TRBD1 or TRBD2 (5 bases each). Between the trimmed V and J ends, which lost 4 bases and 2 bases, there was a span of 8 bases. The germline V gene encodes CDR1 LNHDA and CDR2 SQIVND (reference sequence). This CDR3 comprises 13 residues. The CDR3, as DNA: TGTGCCAGTAGTAATTGGGGGCAAGAGACCCAGTACTTC. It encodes CASSNWGQETQYF.

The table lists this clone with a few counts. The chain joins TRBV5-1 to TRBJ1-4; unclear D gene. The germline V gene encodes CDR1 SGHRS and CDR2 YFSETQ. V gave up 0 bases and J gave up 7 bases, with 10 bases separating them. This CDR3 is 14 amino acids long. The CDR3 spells CASSLGGYAEKLFF. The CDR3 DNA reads TGCGCCAGCAGCTTGGGGGGTTACGCTGAAAAACTGTTTTTT.

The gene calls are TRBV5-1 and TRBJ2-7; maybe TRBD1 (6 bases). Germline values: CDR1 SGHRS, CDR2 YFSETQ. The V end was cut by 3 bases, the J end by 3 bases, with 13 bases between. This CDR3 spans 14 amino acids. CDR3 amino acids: CASSSRGLGYEQYF. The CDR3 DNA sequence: TGCGCCAGCAGCTCCAGGGGTCTCGGCTACGAGCAGTACTTC. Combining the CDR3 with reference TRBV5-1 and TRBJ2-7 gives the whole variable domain KAGVTQTPRYLIKTRGQQVTLSCSPISGHRSVSWYQQTPGQGLQFLFEYFSETQRNKGNFPGRFSGRQFSNSRSEMNVSTLELGDSALYLCASSSRGLGYEQYFGPGTRLTVT.

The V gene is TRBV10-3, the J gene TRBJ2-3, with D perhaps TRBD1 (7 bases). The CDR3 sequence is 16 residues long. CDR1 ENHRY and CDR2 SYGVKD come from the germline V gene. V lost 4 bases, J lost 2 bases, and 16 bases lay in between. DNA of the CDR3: TGTGCCATCAGTGGCGGGCAGGGGGGTACCACAGATACGCAGTATTTT. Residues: CAISGGQGGTTDTQYF.

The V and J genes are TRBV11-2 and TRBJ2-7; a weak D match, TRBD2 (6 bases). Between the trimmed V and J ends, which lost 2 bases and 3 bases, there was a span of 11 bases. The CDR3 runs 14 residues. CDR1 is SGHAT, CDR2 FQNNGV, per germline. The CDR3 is CASSLTPSVYEQYF. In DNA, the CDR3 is TGTGCCAGCAGCTTAACACCTAGCGTCTACGAGCAGTACTTC.

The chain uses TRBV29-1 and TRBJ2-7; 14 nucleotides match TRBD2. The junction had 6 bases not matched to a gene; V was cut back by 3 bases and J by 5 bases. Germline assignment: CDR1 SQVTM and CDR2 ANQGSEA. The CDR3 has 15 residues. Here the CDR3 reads CSVDGGLAGANEQYF. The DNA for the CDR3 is TGCAGCGTTGATGGGGGACTAGCGGGAGCAAACGAGCAGTACTTC.

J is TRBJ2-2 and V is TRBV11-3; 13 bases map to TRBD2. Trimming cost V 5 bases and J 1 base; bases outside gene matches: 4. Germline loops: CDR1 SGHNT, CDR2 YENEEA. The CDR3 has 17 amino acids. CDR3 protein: CASSQGLAGLNTGELFF. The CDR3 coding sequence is TGTGCCAGCAGCCAGGGACTAGCGGGGCTGAACACCGGGGAGCTGTTTTTT.